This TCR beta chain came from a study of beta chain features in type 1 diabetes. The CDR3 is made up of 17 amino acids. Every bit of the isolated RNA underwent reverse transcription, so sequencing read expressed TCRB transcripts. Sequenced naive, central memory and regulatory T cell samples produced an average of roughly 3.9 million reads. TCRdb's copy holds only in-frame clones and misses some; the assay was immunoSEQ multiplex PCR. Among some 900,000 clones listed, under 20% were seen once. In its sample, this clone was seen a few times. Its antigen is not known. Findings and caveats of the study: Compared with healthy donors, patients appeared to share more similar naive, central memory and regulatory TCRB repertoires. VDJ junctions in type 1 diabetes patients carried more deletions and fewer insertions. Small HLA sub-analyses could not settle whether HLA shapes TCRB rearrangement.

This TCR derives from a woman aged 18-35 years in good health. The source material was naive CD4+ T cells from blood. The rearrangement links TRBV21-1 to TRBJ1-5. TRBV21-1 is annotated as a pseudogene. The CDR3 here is CASSKPPPGGPNQPQHF. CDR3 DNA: TGTGCCAGCAGCAAACCCCCTCCCGGCGGGCCGAATCAGCCCCAGCATTTT.